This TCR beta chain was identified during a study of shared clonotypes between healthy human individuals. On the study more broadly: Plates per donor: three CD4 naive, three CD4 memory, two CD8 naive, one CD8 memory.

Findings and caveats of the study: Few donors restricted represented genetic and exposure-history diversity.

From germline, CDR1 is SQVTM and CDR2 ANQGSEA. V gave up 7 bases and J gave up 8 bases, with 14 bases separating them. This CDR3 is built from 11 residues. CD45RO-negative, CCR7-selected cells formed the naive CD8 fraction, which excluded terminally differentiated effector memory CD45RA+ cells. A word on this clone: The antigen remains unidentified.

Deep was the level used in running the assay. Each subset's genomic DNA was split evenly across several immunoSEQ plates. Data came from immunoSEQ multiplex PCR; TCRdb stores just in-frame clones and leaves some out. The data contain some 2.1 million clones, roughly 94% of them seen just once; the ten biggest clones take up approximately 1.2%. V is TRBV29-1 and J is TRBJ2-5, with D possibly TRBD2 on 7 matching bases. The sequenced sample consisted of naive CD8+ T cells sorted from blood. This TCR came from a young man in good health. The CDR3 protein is CSAEGGGTQYF. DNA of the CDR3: TGCAGCGCCGAGGGGGGGGGCACCCAGTACTTC. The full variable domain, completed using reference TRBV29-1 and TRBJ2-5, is SAVISQKPSRDICQRGTSLTIQCQVDSQVTMMFWYRQQPGQSLTLIATANQGSEATYESGFVIDKFPISRPNLTFSTLTVSNMSPEDSSIYLCSAEGGGTQYFGPGTRLLVL.